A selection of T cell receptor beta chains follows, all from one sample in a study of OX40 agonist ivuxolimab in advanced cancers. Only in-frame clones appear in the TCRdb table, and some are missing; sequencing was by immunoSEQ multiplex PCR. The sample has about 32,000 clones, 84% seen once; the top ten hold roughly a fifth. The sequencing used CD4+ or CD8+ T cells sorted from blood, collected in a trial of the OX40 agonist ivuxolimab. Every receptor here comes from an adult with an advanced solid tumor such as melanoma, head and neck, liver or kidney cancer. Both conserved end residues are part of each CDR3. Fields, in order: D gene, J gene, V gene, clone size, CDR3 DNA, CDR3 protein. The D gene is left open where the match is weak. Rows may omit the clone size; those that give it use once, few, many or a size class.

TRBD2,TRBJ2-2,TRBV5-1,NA,TGCGCCAGCAGCCAAAAACATAGCGGGGACGCGAACACCGGGGAGCTGTTTTTT,CASSQKHSGDANTGELFF
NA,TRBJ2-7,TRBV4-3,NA,TGCGCCAGCAGCCAAGCCCCGACAGTGAGCTCCTACGAGCAGTACTTC,CASSQAPTVSSYEQYF
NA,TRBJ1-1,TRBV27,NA,TGTGCCAGCAGTTTCTACAGGGAAGACACTGAAGCTTTCTTT,CASSFYREDTEAFF
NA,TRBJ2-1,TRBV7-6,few,TGTGCCAGCAGCTTAGGGGTAGGGAATGAGCAGTTCTTC,CASSLGVGNEQFF
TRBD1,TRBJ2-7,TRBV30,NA,TGTGCCTGGAGGGACAGGGACCACCTAGAGCAGTACTTC,CAWRDRDHLEQYF
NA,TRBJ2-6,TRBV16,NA,TGTGCCAGCAGCCAAGCCCCGGGCATCGCTCCCCGAGGGGCCAACGTCCTGACTTTC,CASSQAPGIAPRGANVLTF
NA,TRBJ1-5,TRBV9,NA,TGTGCCAGCAGCGTAGAAGGGGAAAGGCATCAGCCCCAGCATTTT,CASSVEGERHQPQHF
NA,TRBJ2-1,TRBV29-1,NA,TGCAGCGTTGAAGAAGGACGCGGGACTGGCAATGAGCAGTTCTTC,CSVEEGRGTGNEQFF
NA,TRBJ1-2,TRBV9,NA,TGTGCCAGCAGCCAGGTCCCTGGCTACACCTTC,CASSQVPGYTF
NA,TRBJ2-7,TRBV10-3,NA,TGTGCCATCAGTGATCTCAGACAGGCGTCCTACGAGCAGTACTTC,CAISDLRQASYEQYF
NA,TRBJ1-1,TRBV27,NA,TGTGCCAGCAGTTTAGCAGGTTCCAACACTGAAGCTTTCTTT,CASSLAGSNTEAFF
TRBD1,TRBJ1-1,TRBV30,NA,TGTGCCTGGAGTGTAGGGGGCAGCACTGAAGCTTTCTTT,CAWSVGGSTEAFF
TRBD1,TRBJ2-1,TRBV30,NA,TGTGCCTGGAGTGGGACAGGTGGTTTTAATGAGCAGTTCTTC,CAWSGTGGFNEQFF
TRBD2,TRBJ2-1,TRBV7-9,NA,TGTGCCAGCAGCCCTCCTAGCGGGAGAAATGAGCAGTTCTTC,CASSPPSGRNEQFF
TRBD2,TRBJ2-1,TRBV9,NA,TGTGCCAGCAGCGTAGGAGGCGGGGGGCCCTACAATGAGCAGTTCTTC,CASSVGGGGPYNEQFF
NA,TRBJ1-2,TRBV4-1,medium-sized,TGCGCCAGCAGCCAAGACACCTATGGCTACACCTTC,CASSQDTYGYTF
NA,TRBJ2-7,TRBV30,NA,TGTGCCTGCCGGGACCCCAAGAGTTCCTACGAGCAGTACTTC,CACRDPKSSYEQYF
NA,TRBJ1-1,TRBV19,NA,TGTGCCAGTAGTATAGATCTGGGCCGGTGGGACACTGAAGCTTTCTTT,CASSIDLGRWDTEAFF
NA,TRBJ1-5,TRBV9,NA,TGTGCCAGCAGCGTAGGCTATGGTCAGCCCCAGCATTTT,CASSVGYGQPQHF
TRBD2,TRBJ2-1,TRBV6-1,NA,TGTGCCAGCAGTGATTATACTAGCGACAATGAGCAGTTCTTC,CASSDYTSDNEQFF
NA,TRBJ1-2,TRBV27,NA,TGTGCCAGCAGTCTGGGGGTTCCGGGCTATGGCTACACCTTC,CASSLGVPGYGYTF
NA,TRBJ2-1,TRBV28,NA,TGTGCCAGCACTTTAAGGGACAACTATGAGCAGTTCTTC,CASTLRDNYEQFF
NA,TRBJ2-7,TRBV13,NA,TGTGCCAGCAGTAACCGCGGAACCTACGAGCAGTACTTC,CASSNRGTYEQYF
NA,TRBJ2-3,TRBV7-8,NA,TGTGCCAGCAGCTCGGATGATAGGGGGTGGGACACAGATACGCAGTATTTT,CASSSDDRGWDTDTQYF
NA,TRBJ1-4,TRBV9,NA,TGTGCCAGCAGCGTAGGGGGTACGGGGACTAATGAAAAACTGTTTTTT,CASSVGGTGTNEKLFF
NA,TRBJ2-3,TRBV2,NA,TGTGCCAGCGCGGCCGGGACTTCCCGTAGCACAGATACGCAGTATTTT,CASAAGTSRSTDTQYF
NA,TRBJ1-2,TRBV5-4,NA,TGTGCCATAAAGACCAACTATGGCTACACCTTC,CAIKTNYGYTF
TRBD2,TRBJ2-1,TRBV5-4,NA,TGTGCCAGCAGCTTCGGTCTAGCGGGAGGGAATGAGCAGTTCTTC,CASSFGLAGGNEQFF
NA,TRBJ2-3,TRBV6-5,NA,TGTGCCAGCAGTCCTTGGAGGCTAGTTACGCAGTATTTT,CASSPWRLVTQYF
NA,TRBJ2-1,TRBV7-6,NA,TGTGCCAGCAGCTCGGAAACCAATGAGCAGTTCTTC,CASSSETNEQFF
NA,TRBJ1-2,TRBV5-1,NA,TGCGCCAGCAGCTCAGACCTCCAGCAGGGCTACACCTTC,CASSSDLQQGYTF
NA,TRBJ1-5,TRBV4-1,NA,TGCGCCAGCAGCCATCCAGGGTACAATCAGCCCCAGCATTTT,CASSHPGYNQPQHF
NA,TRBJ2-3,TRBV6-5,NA,TGTGCCAGCAGTAAACAGGGTTCTGGCACAGATACGCAGTATTTT,CASSKQGSGTDTQYF
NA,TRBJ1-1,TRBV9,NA,TGTGCCAGCAGCGCTCGCCCTGGGGGCGGGGACACTGAAGCTTTCTTT,CASSARPGGGDTEAFF
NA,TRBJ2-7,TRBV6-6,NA,TGTGCCAGCAGTCAGGCAGTGAAGTTCTACGAGCAGTACTTC,CASSQAVKFYEQYF
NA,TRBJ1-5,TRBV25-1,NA,TGTGCCAGCAGCCCCCGAGACACTTATCAGCCCCAGCATTTT,CASSPRDTYQPQHF
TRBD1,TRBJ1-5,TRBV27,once,TGTGCCAGCAGGACAGGGGGAGGCAATCAGCCCCAGCATTTT,CASRTGGGNQPQHF
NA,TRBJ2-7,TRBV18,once,TGTGCCAGCTCACCAATAGAGGGATCCTCCTACGAGCAGTACTTC,CASSPIEGSSYEQYF
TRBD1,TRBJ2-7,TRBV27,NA,TGTGCCAGCAGCCGGACAGGGGGCTCGCACGAGCAGTACTTC,CASSRTGGSHEQYF
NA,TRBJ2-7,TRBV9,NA,TGTGCCAGCAGCGTAGGGGGGTCAGTCGTGTACGAGCAGTACTTC,CASSVGGSVVYEQYF
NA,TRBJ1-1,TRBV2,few,TGTGCCAGCAGGCGCTCCGGCGCTGAAGCTTTCTTT,CASRRSGAEAFF
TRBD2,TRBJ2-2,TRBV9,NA,TGTGCCAGCAGCTGGACTAGCGGGAGTCCCGGGGAGCTGTTTTTT,CASSWTSGSPGELFF
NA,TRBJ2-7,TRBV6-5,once,TGTGCCAGCAGAGACGGGACGGGACAATCCTACGAGCAGTACTTC,CASRDGTGQSYEQYF
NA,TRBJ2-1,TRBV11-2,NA,TGTGCCAGCAGCTGGGGGGCAAGACAGGGATATGAGCAGTTCTTC,CASSWGARQGYEQFF
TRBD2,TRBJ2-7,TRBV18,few,TGTGCCAGCTCACCACGGGGGGGACTCAACTCCTACGAGCAGTACTTC,CASSPRGGLNSYEQYF
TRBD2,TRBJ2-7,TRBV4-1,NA,TGCGCCAGCAGCCGAGGACTAGCGGAGACCTACGAGCAGTACTTC,CASSRGLAETYEQYF
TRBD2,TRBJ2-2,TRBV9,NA,TGTGCCAGCAGCCTTCCAACTAGCGGGTTGAACACCGGGGAGCTGTTTTTT,CASSLPTSGLNTGELFF
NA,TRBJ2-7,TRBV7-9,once,TGTGCCAGCAGCCCCGGACCGTCCCCACACGAGCAGTACTTC,CASSPGPSPHEQYF
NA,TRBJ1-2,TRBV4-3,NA,TGCGCCAGCAGCCAAGATCTTGGGAGGAACTATGGCTACACCTTC,CASSQDLGRNYGYTF
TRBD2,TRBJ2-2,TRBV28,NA,TGTGCCAGCAGATCGCCCTCCCCGGCGGGAGCGAACACCGGGGAGCTGTTTTTT,CASRSPSPAGANTGELFF
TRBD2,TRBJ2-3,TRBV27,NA,TGTGCCAGCAGTTTCTCCGGACTAGCGGGGGGGCCCACAGATACGCAGTATTTT,CASSFSGLAGGPTDTQYF
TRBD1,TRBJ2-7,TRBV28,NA,TGTGCCAGCAGTATTATTACAGGGGGATCGGACGAGCAGTACTTC,CASSIITGGSDEQYF